These 4 T cell receptor beta chains originate from one sample sequenced in a study of cytomegalovirus exposure and HLA in healthy donors (dated by TCRdb to the late 2010s). Library preparation employed the immunoSEQ multiplex PCR assay. For the multiplex PCR, a mixture combining 60 forward primers for TCR Vbeta segments and 13 reverse primers for TCR Jbeta segments was used. Held by TCRdb, this immuneACCESS table contains in-frame sequences only and omits some clones. Under half of the omission traces to an unresolved V gene where checked; the cause of the rest is unknown. The sample table on file contains just over 200,000 clones. Roughly 1.2% of the sample comes from the top ten. The sample comprised PBMCs. All receptors derive from a girl aged 2-10 years in good health and CMV-seropositive.

This sequence joins TRBV19 and TRBJ1-2, with D possibly being TRBD1 (5 bases). The CDR3 is made up of 11 amino acids. Trimming stripped 8 bases from V and 3 bases from J, with 7 bases between. The germline CDR1 and CDR2 sequences are LNHDA and SQIVND (reference sequence). The CDR3 loop is CASRQHYGYTF. In DNA, the CDR3 is TGTGCCAGTCGACAGCACTATGGCTACACCTTC.

The chain uses TRBV9 and TRBJ2-1; D is unclear. With 0 bases removed from V and 0 bases from J, the gap between germline ends came to 7 bases. The germline V gene has CDR1 SGDLS and CDR2 YYNGEE. The CDR3 is made up of 15 amino acids. This CDR3 reads CASSVVENSYNEQFF. The CDR3 nucleotides read TGTGCCAGCAGCGTAGTGGAGAACTCCTACAATGAGCAGTTCTTC.

This sequence joins TRBV27 and TRBJ2-1; 9 bases match TRBD2. The V and J ends lost 4 bases and 4 bases, in that order; junction bases with no gene match: 20. The CDR3 runs 20 residues. The germline V gene encodes CDR1 MNHEY and CDR2 SMNVEV (reference sequence). The CDR3 DNA sequence: TGTGCCAGCAGTTCCGAGAGCGGGAGGAGTACATCGACGACTTACAATGAGCAGTTCTTC. Translation gives CASSSESGRSTSTTYNEQFF.

J is TRBJ2-7 and V is TRBV7-8, with a possible D match to TRBD1 (6 bases). Germline V gene lookup returns CDR1 SGHVS and CDR2 FQNEAQ. V lost 3 bases to trimming and J lost 9 bases, with 18 bases between them. The CDR3 is made up of 14 amino acids. The CDR3 DNA follows: TGTGCCAGCAGCTTGGCTAGAGGGGGTCGGGGGCAGTACTTC. It encodes CASSLARGGRGQYF.